Detailed here is one TCR beta chain. What it binds is unknown. This specimen comes from a study of OX40 agonist ivuxolimab in advanced cancers. The overall study: Earlier treatment with anti-PD-1, anti-PD-L1 or anti-CTLA-4 was permitted, and 35% to 45% had received some.

Study results and caveats: Clonal expansion was among the lowest in partial responders at 0.1-3.0 mg/kg, especially CD8+.

Assay used: immunoSEQ multiplex PCR; TCRdb lists only in-frame clones, some missing. The sample includes around 84,000 clones, about nine tenths of them seen just once. The sample was CD4+ or CD8+ T cells sorted from blood, taken in a trial of the OX40 agonist ivuxolimab. The source is an adult with an advanced solid tumor such as melanoma, head and neck, liver or kidney cancer.

The CDR3 here is CASSVGLAGANEQFF. CDR3 nucleotides: TGTGCCAGCAGTGTCGGACTAGCGGGAGCCAATGAGCAGTTCTTC. The gene calls are TRBV28 and TRBJ2-1; the match to TRBD2 covers 13 bases. Germline CDR1 is MDHEN and CDR2 is SYDVKM. The CDR3 sequence is 15 residues long. The J segment lost 6 bases and the V segment lost 5 bases, leaving 4 bases of the junction unmatched.